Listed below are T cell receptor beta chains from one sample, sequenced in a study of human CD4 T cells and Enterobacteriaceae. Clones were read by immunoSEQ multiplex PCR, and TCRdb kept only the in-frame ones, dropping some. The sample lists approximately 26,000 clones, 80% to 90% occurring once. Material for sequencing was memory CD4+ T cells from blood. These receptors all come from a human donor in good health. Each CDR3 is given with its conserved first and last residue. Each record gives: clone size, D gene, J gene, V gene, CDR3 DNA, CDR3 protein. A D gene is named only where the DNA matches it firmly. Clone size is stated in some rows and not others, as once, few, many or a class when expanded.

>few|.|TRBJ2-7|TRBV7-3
TGTGCCAGCAGCTTAGCCCTCCCCTCCGAGCAGTACTTC
CASSLALPSEQYF
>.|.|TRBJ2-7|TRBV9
TGTGCCAGCAGCGTAGGAACTACGTACGAGCAGTACTTC
CASSVGTTYEQYF
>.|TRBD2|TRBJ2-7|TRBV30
TGTGCCTGGAGTGCAGTGTTAAGCGGGAGGACGTACGAGCAGTACTTC
CAWSAVLSGRTYEQYF
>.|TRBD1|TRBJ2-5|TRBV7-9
TGTGCCAGCAGCTCCCCGACAGGGTCTCAAGAGACCCAGTACTTC
CASSSPTGSQETQYF
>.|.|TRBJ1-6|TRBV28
TGTGCCAGCAACGGGGGGATTTCACCCCTCCACTTT
CASNGGISPLHF
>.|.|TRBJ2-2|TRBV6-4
TGTGCCAGCAGACCGGAGAGGGGCACTGGGGAGCTGTTTTTT
CASRPERGTGELFF
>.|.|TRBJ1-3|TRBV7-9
TGTGCCAGCAGTCCCCCCGGGGGGACCTCTGGAAACACCATATATTTT
CASSPPGGTSGNTIYF
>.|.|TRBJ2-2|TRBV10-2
TGCGCCAGCAGGGGGCGCTCGAACACCGGGGAGCTGTTTTTT
CASRGRSNTGELFF
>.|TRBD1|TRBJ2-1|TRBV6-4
TGTGCCAGCAGTTCCGGGACAGGGTCCTACAATGAGCAGTTCTTC
CASSSGTGSYNEQFF
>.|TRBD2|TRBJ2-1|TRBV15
TGTGCCACCAGCAGCCCTGGGACTAGAGGTGTCAATGAGCAGTTCTTC
CATSSPGTRGVNEQFF
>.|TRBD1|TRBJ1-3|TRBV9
TGTGCCAGCAGCGCAGGGACAGGGACCGGAAACACCATATATTTT
CASSAGTGTGNTIYF
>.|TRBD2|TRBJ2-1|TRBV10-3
TGTGCCATCAGTGCTTCTAGCGGGAGGGCCGGTGAGCAGTTCTTC
CAISASSGRAGEQFF
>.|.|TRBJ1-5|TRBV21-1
TGTGCCAGCATCCCCGATCCGGGCAATCAGCCCCAGCATTTT
CASIPDPGNQPQHF
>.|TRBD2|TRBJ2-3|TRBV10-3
TGTGCCATCAGGTCAGCGGGGGGCGCAGATACGCAGTATTTT
CAIRSAGGADTQYF
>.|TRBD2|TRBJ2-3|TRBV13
TGTGCCAGCAGCCCGTCTTGGGGGAGGGCAGATACGCAGTATTTT
CASSPSWGRADTQYF
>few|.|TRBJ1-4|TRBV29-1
TGCAGCCCCACCCGGGGGGGCGAGGGTGAAAAACTGTTTTTT
CSPTRGGEGEKLFF
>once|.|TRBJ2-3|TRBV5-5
TGTGCCAGCAGCGACGGGAACACAGATACGCAGTATTTT
CASSDGNTDTQYF
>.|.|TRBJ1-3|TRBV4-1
TGCGCCAGCAGCCAAGGTCAAGGAACTACTGGAAACACCATATATTTT
CASSQGQGTTGNTIYF
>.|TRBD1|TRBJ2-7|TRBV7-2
TGTGCCAGCAGCAAGGACAGGGGCTACGAGCAGTACTTC
CASSKDRGYEQYF
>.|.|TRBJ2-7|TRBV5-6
TGTGCCAGCAGGCTCTCCCCTTCGGGGACCTACGAGCAGTACTTC
CASRLSPSGTYEQYF
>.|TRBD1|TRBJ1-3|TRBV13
TGTGCCAGCAGCGGGGGGACAGACTTACTCTCTGGAAACACCATATATTTT
CASSGGTDLLSGNTIYF
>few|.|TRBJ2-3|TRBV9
TGTGCCAGCAGCGTAGCCACTTACAACACAGATACGCAGTATTTT
CASSVATYNTDTQYF
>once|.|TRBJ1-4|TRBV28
TGTGCCAGCAGGACTTCGGGAAGGGGTGACGATGAAAAACTGTTTTTT
CASRTSGRGDDEKLFF
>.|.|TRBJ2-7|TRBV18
TGTGCCAGCTGGGCCGGATCGGGCGGGGCCTACGAGCAGTACTTC
CASWAGSGGAYEQYF
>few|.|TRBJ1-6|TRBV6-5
TGTGCCAGCAGTCGGTTACGGGTTAATTCACCCCTCCACTTT
CASSRLRVNSPLHF
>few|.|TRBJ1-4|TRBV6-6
TGTGCCAGCAGTTACTCGATGGCAGCCTCTAATGAAAAACTGTTTTTT
CASSYSMAASNEKLFF
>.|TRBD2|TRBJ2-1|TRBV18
TGTGCCAGCTCACCAAATAGTAGACTAGCGGGATGGGATGAGCAGTTCTTC
CASSPNSRLAGWDEQFF
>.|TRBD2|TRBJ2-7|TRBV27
TGTGCCAGCAAAAGGACTAGCGGGTTGTCCTACGAGCAGTACTTC
CASKRTSGLSYEQYF
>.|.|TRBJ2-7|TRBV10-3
TGTGCCATCAATAGGGACGGATCCTACGAGCAGTACTTC
CAINRDGSYEQYF
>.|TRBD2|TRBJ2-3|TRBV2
TGTGCCAGCATTAAATGGGGACTAGCGGGAGAAGATACGCAGTATTTT
CASIKWGLAGEDTQYF
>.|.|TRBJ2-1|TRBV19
TGTGCCAGTAGTCCCCGGGAGAGGACCTCCGGCAATGAGCAGTTCTTC
CASSPRERTSGNEQFF
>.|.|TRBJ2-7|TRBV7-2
TGTGCCAGCAGCTTAGGGATCTCCTACGAGCAGTACTTC
CASSLGISYEQYF
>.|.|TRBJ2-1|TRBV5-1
TGCGCCAGCAGCTGGGCGGGAACGGGGAATGAGCAGTTCTTC
CASSWAGTGNEQFF
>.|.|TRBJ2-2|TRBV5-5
TGTGCCAGCAGCTTGCAGGGGGGAGTCACCGGGGAGCTGTTTTTT
CASSLQGGVTGELFF
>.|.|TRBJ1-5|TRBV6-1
TGTGCCAGCAGTGAAGCGTCCACGGCTAGCAATCAGCCCCAGCATTTT
CASSEASTASNQPQHF
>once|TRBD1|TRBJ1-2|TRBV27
TGTGCCAGCAGACTGGGACAGGGGAATGGCTACACCTTC
CASRLGQGNGYTF
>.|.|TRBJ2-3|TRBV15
TGTGCCACCAGCACCTTATATAGCGGAAACACAGATACGCAGTATTTT
CATSTLYSGNTDTQYF
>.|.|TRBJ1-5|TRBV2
TGTGCCAGCTCAAATCAGCCCCAGCATTTT
CASSNQPQHF
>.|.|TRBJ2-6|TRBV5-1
TGCGCCAGCAGCCTACCGACAGGCCCTACCTCCGGTGGGGCCAACGTCCTGACTTTC
CASSLPTGPTSGGANVLTF
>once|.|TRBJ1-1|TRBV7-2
TGTGCCAGCAGCCAAACAAATATCGGAACTGAAGCTTTCTTT
CASSQTNIGTEAFF
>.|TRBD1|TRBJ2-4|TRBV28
TGTGCCAGCAGTTCCGTCAGGGGGGCCAAAAACATTCAGTACTTC
CASSSVRGAKNIQYF
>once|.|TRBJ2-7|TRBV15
TGTGCCACCAGCAGAGATCGGCAGGGCTACGAGCAGTACTTC
CATSRDRQGYEQYF
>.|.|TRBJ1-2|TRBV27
TGTGCCAGCAGAGAAGGGGCCACAGAAAACTATGGCTACACCTTC
CASREGATENYGYTF
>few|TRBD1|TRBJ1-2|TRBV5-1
TGCGCCAGCAGCCCAGGGACAGGGTATGGCTACACCTTC
CASSPGTGYGYTF
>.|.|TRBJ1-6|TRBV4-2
TGTGCCAGCAGCCAAGTGGCGGACCAAGGAAATTCACCCCTCCACTTT
CASSQVADQGNSPLHF
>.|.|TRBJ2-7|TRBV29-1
TGCAGCGTTATCGGCACCTCCTACGAGCAGTACTTC
CSVIGTSYEQYF
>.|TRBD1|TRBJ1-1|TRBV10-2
TGCGCCAGCACACAGGGGAAGACTGAAGCTTTCTTT
CASTQGKTEAFF
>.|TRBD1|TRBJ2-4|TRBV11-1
TGTGCCAGCAGCCCGAGGGACAGGGCAAAAAACATTCAGTACTTC
CASSPRDRAKNIQYF
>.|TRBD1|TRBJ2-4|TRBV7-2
TGTGCCAGCAGCCCAAGGACAGGGGTGGGAAACATTCAGTACTTC
CASSPRTGVGNIQYF
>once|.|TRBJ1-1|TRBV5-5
TGTGCCAGCAGCCCAAGGAGGGAACGGGGCAGCACTGAAGCTTTCTTT
CASSPRRERGSTEAFF
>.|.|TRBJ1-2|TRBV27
TGTGCCAGCAGTCTCTCCCCCCAACGGGGCTATGGCTACACCTTC
CASSLSPQRGYGYTF
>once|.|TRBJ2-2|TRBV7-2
TGTGCCTCCACGGAGACCGTCGCCGGGGAGCTGTTTTTT
CASTETVAGELFF
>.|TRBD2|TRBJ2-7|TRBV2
TGTGCCAGCAGTGGAAGGGACTACACCTACGAGCAGTACTTC
CASSGRDYTYEQYF
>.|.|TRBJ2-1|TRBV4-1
TGCGCCAGCAGCCAGCCGGGACAAGGAAGATACAATGAGCAGTTCTTC
CASSQPGQGRYNEQFF
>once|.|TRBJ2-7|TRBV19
TGTGCCAGTAGTATTAGGCAGGGAATCGGCGAGCAGTACTTC
CASSIRQGIGEQYF
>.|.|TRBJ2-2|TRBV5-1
TGCGCCAGCAGCTTGGATTGGGCCAACACCGGGGAGCTGTTTTTT
CASSLDWANTGELFF